A selection of T cell receptor beta chains follows, all from one sample in a study of post-analysis software for immune sequencing data. MiXCR, applied by TCRdb to the PCR reads, yields one record per CDR3 protein. Of some 240,000 distinct CDR3 sequences listed, just over 35% were seen once; the top ten hold under 5.5%. Sequencing was done on a sample of blood. The receptors come from a girl between 5 and 17 years old with multiple sclerosis. CDR3s include the opening cysteine and the closing phenylalanine or tryptophan. D genes are given only for firm matches. Size is omitted from some rows. Given values are once, few, many or a class for expanded clones.

j_call: TRBJ2-1; d_call: TRBD2; v_call: TRBV5-1; clone_size: .; cdr3_aa: CASSLAGGGWINEQFF; cdr3_nt: TGCGCCAGCAGCTTGGCCGGGGGAGGGTGGATAAATGAGCAGTTCTTC
j_call: TRBJ2-1; d_call: TRBD2; v_call: TRBV27; clone_size: many; cdr3_aa: CASSLLATPLAINEQFF; cdr3_nt: TGTGCCAGCAGTTTACTTGCCACCCCACTAGCGATAAATGAGCAGTTCTTC
j_call: TRBJ2-1; d_call: TRBD1; v_call: TRBV24-1; clone_size: many; cdr3_aa: CATSDPATGSSYNEQFF; cdr3_nt: TGTGCCACCAGTGATCCTGCGACAGGGAGCTCCTACAATGAGCAGTTCTTC
j_call: TRBJ1-2; d_call: .; v_call: TRBV12-3/TRBV12-4; clone_size: many; cdr3_aa: CASSPKNRDGYTF; cdr3_nt: TGTGCCAGCAGTCCAAAAAACAGGGATGGCTACACCTTC
j_call: TRBJ1-2; d_call: TRBD1; v_call: TRBV2; clone_size: .; cdr3_aa: CASSEAGGQGLHYGYTF; cdr3_nt: TGTGCCAGCAGTGAAGCCGGAGGACAGGGGTTACACTATGGCTACACCTTC
j_call: TRBJ1-1; d_call: .; v_call: TRBV5-1; clone_size: few; cdr3_aa: CASSPGDFGAFF; cdr3_nt: TGCGCCAGCAGCCCAGGAGATTTCGGAGCTTTCTTT
j_call: TRBJ1-1; d_call: .; v_call: TRBV7-2; clone_size: .; cdr3_aa: CASSLKGIRAEAFF; cdr3_nt: TGTGCCAGCAGCTTAAAAGGGATCAGGGCTGAAGCTTTCTTT
j_call: TRBJ2-5; d_call: TRBD2; v_call: TRBV7-3; clone_size: few; cdr3_aa: CASSLIGTSGEEQYF; cdr3_nt: TGTGCCAGCAGCTTAATCGGGACTAGCGGGGAAGAGCAGTACTTC
j_call: TRBJ2-1; d_call: TRBD2; v_call: TRBV15; clone_size: many; cdr3_aa: CATSRDRGLAGGEQFF; cdr3_nt: TGTGCCACCAGCAGAGATCGGGGACTAGCGGGAGGTGAGCAGTTCTTC
j_call: TRBJ1-3; d_call: .; v_call: TRBV9; clone_size: .; cdr3_aa: CASSESMGAGGNTIYF; cdr3_nt: TGTGCCAGCAGCGAGTCCATGGGGGCCGGTGGAAACACCATATATTTT
j_call: TRBJ1-3; d_call: .; v_call: TRBV28; clone_size: once; cdr3_aa: CASSSDTEAGNTIYF; cdr3_nt: TGTGCCAGCAGTTCCGATACAGAGGCTGGAAACACCATATATTTT